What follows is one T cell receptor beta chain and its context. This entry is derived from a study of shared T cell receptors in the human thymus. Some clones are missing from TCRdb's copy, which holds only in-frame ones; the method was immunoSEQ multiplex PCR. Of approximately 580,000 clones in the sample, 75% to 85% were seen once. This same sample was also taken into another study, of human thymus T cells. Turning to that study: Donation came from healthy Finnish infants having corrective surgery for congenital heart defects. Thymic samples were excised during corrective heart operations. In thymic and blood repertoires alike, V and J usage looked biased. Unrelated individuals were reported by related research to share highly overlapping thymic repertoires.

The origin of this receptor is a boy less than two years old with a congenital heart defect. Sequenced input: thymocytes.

CDR3 coding DNA: TGTGCCAGCAGCTTGTCTGTCCCGGGAGAGGGCAATGAGCAGTTCTTC. Protein sequence: CASSLSVPGEGNEQFF. The rearrangement uses TRBV7-9 and TRBJ2-1; D is perhaps TRBD2 (6 bases). The V and J ends lost 3 bases and 6 bases respectively, with 18 bases between them. CDR1 SEHNR and CDR2 FQNEAQ come from the germline V gene (reference sequence). This CDR3 has 16 amino acids. Complete variable domain (other parts from reference TRBV7-9 and TRBJ2-1): DTGVSQNPRHKITKRGQNVTFRCDPISEHNRLYWYRQTLGQGPEFLTYFQNEAQLEKSRLLSDRFSAERPKGSFSTLEIQRTEQGDSAMYLCASSLSVPGEGNEQFFGPGTRLTVL.